This entry lists 8 T cell receptor beta chains sequenced from one sample in a study of OX40 agonist ivuxolimab in advanced cancers. The repertoire was sequenced with immunoSEQ multiplex PCR; TCRdb's copy has only in-frame clones and lacks some. The table lists tens of thousands of clones, around 89% of them singletons. The sequencing used CD4+ or CD8+ T cells sorted from blood, collected in a trial of the OX40 agonist ivuxolimab. These receptors were taken from an adult with an advanced solid tumor such as melanoma, head and neck, liver or kidney cancer.

The genes are TRBV4-3 and TRBJ2-6; weak D call: TRBD1 (6 bases). The ends were cut back, 0 bases at V and 0 bases at J, with 6 bases in the middle. The germline CDR1 and CDR2 sequences are LGHNA and YSLEER. The CDR3 loop spans 16 amino acids. CDR3 region: CASSQEQGSGANVLTF. DNA for the CDR3: TGCGCCAGCAGCCAAGAACAGGGCTCTGGGGCCAACGTCCTGACTTTC.

The chain combines TRBV27 with TRBJ2-7, with D possibly matching TRBD2 (5 bases). Per the germline V gene, CDR1 is MNHEY and CDR2 is SMNVEV (reference sequence). The CDR3 totals 13 residues. The V and J ends lost 10 bases and 2 bases respectively, with 15 bases between them. The DNA of the CDR3 is TGTGCCACCCGAGGGCCCATCGCCTACGAGCAGTACTTC. Protein product: CATRGPIAYEQYF.

This chain links TRBV5-4 with TRBJ2-3; no firm D call. V was pared by 2 bases and J by 4 bases, with 14 bases between. Germline CDR1 and CDR2: SGHNT and YYREEE (reference sequence). CDR3 length: 15 residues. CDR3 sequence reads: CASSFTERKADTQYF. In DNA, the CDR3 is TGTGCCAGCAGCTTTACGGAAAGAAAGGCAGATACGCAGTATTTT.

The chain has TRBV14 and TRBJ2-7, with D perhaps being TRBD1 or TRBD2 (6 bases each). CDR1 is SGHDN and CDR2 is FVKESK in the germline V gene. The CDR3 covers 15 residues. V lost 2 bases to trimming and J lost 6 bases, with 17 bases between them. The CDR3 is CASSQYVGGAGEQYF. The CDR3 coding sequence is TGTGCCAGCAGCCAATACGTGGGGGGCGCGGGCGAGCAGTACTTC.

The chain has TRBV7-9 and TRBJ1-6; tentatively, D is TRBD1 (6 bases). This CDR3 region has 14 residues. Germline CDR1 reads SEHNR; CDR2 reads FQNEAQ (reference sequence). Trimming removed 0 bases from V and 7 bases from J, with 7 bases in between. CDR3 sequence reads: CASSLAQGNSPLHF. In nucleotides, the CDR3 is TGTGCCAGCAGCTTAGCCCAGGGGAATTCACCCCTCCACTTT.

The chain employs TRBV4-3 and TRBJ2-1, with 11 positions matching TRBD2. Germline V gene sequence: CDR1 LGHNA, CDR2 YSLEER. The V gene end was trimmed by 0 bases and the J gene end by 0 bases; junction bases not matched to a gene: 10. CDR3 length: 20 residues. In DNA form, the CDR3 reads TGCGCCAGCAGCCAAGATAGCCTAGCGGGAGGTCCTAGCTCCTACAATGAGCAGTTCTTC. It is translated as CASSQDSLAGGPSSYNEQFF.

The chain combines TRBV5-8 with TRBJ2-1, with 9 bases that match TRBD2. CDR1 and CDR2 (germline): SGHTS, YDEGEE. This CDR3 comprises 15 residues. J lost 3 bases, V lost 4 bases, and 5 bases had no gene match. The CDR3 nucleotides read TGTGCCAGCAGCGTTAGCGGGAGCGTCTACAATGAGCAGTTCTTC. Its translation is CASSVSGSVYNEQFF.

This chain joins TRBV30 and TRBJ1-5; perhaps TRBD1 as D (5 bases). The CDR3 is made up of 14 amino acids. Germline CDR1 reads GTSNPN; CDR2 reads SVGIG (reference sequence). With 1 base removed from V and 2 bases from J, the gap between germline ends came to 9 bases. CDR3 sequence: CAWSEGERNQPQHF. In nucleotides, the CDR3 is TGTGCCTGGAGTGAAGGGGAACGCAATCAGCCCCAGCATTTT.